Included here is one T cell receptor beta chain sequence, with context. Its antigen is not identified. Clones were read by immunoSEQ multiplex PCR, and TCRdb kept only the in-frame ones, dropping some. Altogether roughly 2 million clones are present, just under 95% being singletons, with the ten largest covering roughly 1%. Only CD45RO-negative cells positively selected for CCR7 counted as naive CD8 cells, so terminally differentiated effector memory CD45RA+ cells were excluded. The data derive from a study of shared clonotypes between healthy human individuals. Points from the study as a whole: Clonotype sharing levels among donors were expected to vary with sequencing depth. Memory subsets generally showed lower estimated richness than naive subsets. The sole specimen, blood, was sampled, and tissue repertoires likely differ.

Germline V lookup: CDR1 MNHNY, CDR2 SVGAGI (reference sequence). V was clipped by 0 bases and J by 5 bases, with 10 bases between them. The CDR3 has 15 amino acids. Sequences were obtained from naive CD8+ T cells sorted from blood. The sequence came from a man younger than 35 in good health. The chain employs TRBV6-6 and TRBJ2-2, with D tentatively TRBD2 (5 bases). CDR3 sequence (DNA): TGTGCCAGCAGTTACTCGACACTAGGAACCGGGGAGCTGTTTTTT. Its translation: CASSYSTLGTGELFF.